These 27 T cell receptor beta chains share one sample of origin, sequenced in a study of blood T cell repertoires in COVID-19. Here immunoSEQ multiplex PCR was the method, and the copy in TCRdb shows in-frame clones only, minus some. The data hold roughly 150,000 clones, with less than 85% observed a single time. The sequencing sample was made of peripheral blood. All receptors come from a woman between 55 and 75 years old with COVID-19, enrolled during active disease.

J is TRBJ2-3 and V is TRBV7-3, with a weak D call TRBD2 (6 bases). The CDR3 is 13 residues long. V was cut by 5 bases and J by 2 bases, with 8 bases left in between. Germline CDR1 and CDR2: SGHTA and FQGTGA. DNA of the CDR3: TGTGCCAGCAGCCGGGGGTACACAGATACGCAGTATTTT. As protein: CASSRGYTDTQYF.

The chain employs TRBV7-9 and TRBJ2-1; D might be TRBD2 (5 bases). The germline CDR1 and CDR2 sequences are SEHNR and FQNEAQ (reference sequence). Trimming took 4 bases from V and 5 from J, leaving 15 bases between them. The length of the CDR3 is 15 residues. CDR3 DNA sequence: TGTGCCAGCAGCTCATTAAGAACTAGTCACAATGAGCAGTTCTTC. It specifies CASSSLRTSHNEQFF. Full variable domain (missing parts from reference TRBV7-9 and TRBJ2-1): DTGVSQNPRHKITKRGQNVTFRCDPISEHNRLYWYRQTLGQGPEFLTYFQNEAQLEKSRLLSDRFSAERPKGSFSTLEIQRTEQGDSAMYLCASSSLRTSHNEQFFGPGTRLTVL.

This chain joins TRBV6-5 and TRBJ2-2; 8 positions match TRBD1. This CDR3 is 16 amino acids long. Germline V gene data show CDR1 as MNHEY and CDR2 as SVGAGI. V lost 2 bases, J lost 0 bases, and 2 bases stayed unmatched. Written as DNA, the CDR3 is TGTGCCAGCAGTTACCTGGGACAGGCGAACACCGGGGAGCTGTTTTTT. Protein product: CASSYLGQANTGELFF.

This sequence joins TRBV7-2 and TRBJ1-5; D remains unclear. From germline, CDR1 is SGHTA and CDR2 FQGNSA. V was pared by 1 base and J by 12 bases, with 13 bases between. This CDR3 region has 13 residues. The chain's CDR3 is CASSLVEGRSQHF. The CDR3 nucleotides are TGTGCCAGCAGCTTAGTTGAGGGCAGGAGCCAGCATTTT.

The chain has TRBV7-8 and TRBJ2-3; the match to TRBD1 covers 10 bases. Per germline, CDR1 SGHVS and CDR2 FQNEAQ. The CDR3 has 15 amino acids. J lost 3 bases, V lost 3 bases, and 3 bases had no gene match. Written as DNA, the CDR3 is TGTGCCAGCAGCTTCGGGGGACAGGGGACAGATACGCAGTATTTT. As protein: CASSFGGQGTDTQYF.

CDR3 DNA: TGTGCCAGCATCGGACCAGGGACAGGGCTAGGAAAACTGTTTTTT. Its protein is CASIGPGTGLGKLFF. The chain combines TRBV5-4 with TRBJ1-4; 9 nucleotides align to TRBD1. Germline V CDR1 and CDR2: SGHNT, YYREEE (reference sequence). The CDR3 is made up of 15 amino acids. V was clipped by 6 bases and J by 10 bases; unmatched bases: 13.

The CDR3 bases are TGTGCCAGCAGTGAAGATTGGGGAGCGGGACCCCAAGAGACCCAGTACTTC. Translation: CASSEDWGAGPQETQYF. The gene calls are TRBV2 and TRBJ2-5, with 7 positions matching TRBD2. V gave up 1 base and J gave up 1 base; unmatched junction bases: 9. CDR3 length: 17 amino acids. Germline lookup yields CDR1 SNHLY and CDR2 FYNNEI.

CDR3 DNA sequence: TGTGCCAGCAGCTTGGGATTGCGGAGGGAGACCCAGTACTTC. Protein: CASSLGLRRETQYF. This sequence joins TRBV5-6 and TRBJ2-5; TRBD2 is a possible D gene (5 bases). Germline V CDR1 and CDR2: SGHDT, YYEEEE. The CDR3 contains 14 residues. V shed 0 bases and J shed 5 bases, with 11 bases lying between them.

The chain links TRBV28 to TRBJ1-5; possible D gene TRBD1, 6 bases. The CDR3 runs 15 residues. The ends were cut back, 3 bases at V and 9 bases at J, with 18 bases in the middle. CDR1 and CDR2 (germline): MDHEN, SYDVKM. DNA for the CDR3: TGTGCCAGCAGTTTTGGGGGGGGCCCCCTGGGGCCCCAGCATTTT. Protein sequence: CASSFGGGPLGPQHF.

This clone showed up just a few times. The chain joins TRBV14 to TRBJ2-7; 8 bases align to TRBD2. The V and J ends lost 2 bases and 3 bases, in that order; junction bases with no gene match: 6. Looked up from germline, CDR1 is SGHDN and CDR2 is FVKESK. This CDR3 has 15 residues. In DNA, the CDR3 is TGTGCCAGCAGCCAAAACCATGCGGGAGGCTACGAGCAGTACTTC. The encoded protein is CASSQNHAGGYEQYF.

This chain links TRBV6-2 or TRBV6-3 with TRBJ2-3; possibly TRBD2 for D (6 bases). CDR1 and CDR2 from the germline V gene are MNHEY and SVGEGT. Trimming removed 2 bases from V and 4 bases from J, with 16 bases in between. The CDR3 covers 16 residues. CDR3 coding DNA: TGTGCCAGCAGTTACGCTTTTGGAGGGTTGTCAGATACGCAGTATTTT. Translated, it gives CASSYAFGGLSDTQYF.

The V call is TRBV19, the J call TRBJ2-7; 7 bases match TRBD2. Germline lookup yields CDR1 LNHDA and CDR2 SQIVND (reference sequence). This CDR3 has 14 amino acids. The junction had 3 bases not matched to a gene; V was cut back by 2 bases and J by 2 bases. Here the CDR3 reads CASSIIAGAYEQYF. For the CDR3, the DNA is TGTGCCAGTAGTATAATCGCGGGAGCCTACGAGCAGTACTTC.

The chain links TRBV6-1 to TRBJ1-3, with D tentatively TRBD1 (5 bases). The V gene lost 0 bases and the J gene lost 7 bases, with 13 bases spanning the gap. This CDR3 is built from 15 residues. The germline CDR1 and CDR2 sequences are MNHNS and SASEGT. In DNA, the CDR3 is TGTGCCAGCAGTGAAGCGGCGCAGGGCTGGAACACCATATATTTT. As protein: CASSEAAQGWNTIYF.

The CDR3 DNA reads as TGTGCCAGCAGCTCTAGCGGGAACGACCTGTTAGGCGAGCAGTACTTC. Translation gives CASSSSGNDLLGEQYF. The genes are TRBV11-2 and TRBJ2-7; 9 positions match TRBD2. The germline V gene encodes CDR1 SGHAT and CDR2 FQNNGV. With V trimmed by 4 bases and J by 6 bases, 13 bases remained unmatched. This CDR3 is 16 amino acids long.

The V call is TRBV7-8, the J call TRBJ2-3; the D gene is possibly TRBD2 (6 bases). The germline V and J ends were trimmed by 2 bases and 0 bases, with 12 bases remaining between them. Germline V lookup: CDR1 SGHVS, CDR2 FQNEAQ. This CDR3 region has 16 residues. The CDR3 nucleotides are TGTGCCAGCAGCTTAACCCCGGGGGAGAGCACAGATACGCAGTATTTT. Protein product: CASSLTPGESTDTQYF.

The DNA for the CDR3 is TGTGCCAGCAGCCAACAGGGGCTATACGGCGGCTACACCTTC. It yields the protein CASSQQGLYGGYTF. The rearrangement links TRBV3-1 (or the pseudogene TRBV3-2) to TRBJ1-2; a weak D match, TRBD1 (6 bases). The V and J ends lost 2 bases and 8 bases respectively, with 15 bases between them. Germline V gene lookup returns CDR1 LGHDT and CDR2 YNNKEL (reference sequence). The CDR3 sequence is 14 residues long.

With regard to this clone: Other DNA variants within this sample encode the same CDR3. V usage is TRBV19 and J usage is TRBJ2-1, with a weak D call TRBD1 (6 bases). The CDR3 extends over 11 amino acids. Per the germline V gene, CDR1 is LNHDA and CDR2 is SQIVND (reference sequence). The V gene lost 6 bases and the J gene lost 8 bases, with 8 bases spanning the gap. The CDR3 nucleotides read TGTGCCAGTAGGCAGGGGTATGAGCAGTTCTTC. Its translation is CASRQGYEQFF.

The chain recombines TRBV3-1 (or the pseudogene TRBV3-2) with TRBJ2-7; D gene uncertain. Germline CDR1 is LGHDT and CDR2 is YNNKEL (reference sequence). The CDR3 sequence is 13 residues long. Deletions cut 1 base from V and 6 bases from J, with 10 bases between. DNA of the CDR3: TGTGCCAGCAGCCAAGGAGCGATCGGCGAGCAGTACTTC. Translating gives CASSQGAIGEQYF.

This rearrangement joins TRBV19 to TRBJ2-5; 11 nucleotides match TRBD2. CDR3 length: 16 residues. With 4 bases clipped from V and 5 bases from J, the junction kept 9 bases outside the gene matches. The germline CDR1 and CDR2 sequences are LNHDA and SQIVND (reference sequence). CDR3 sequence: CASSSHPTSGAETQYF. CDR3 bases: TGTGCCAGTAGTAGCCACCCGACTAGCGGGGCGGAGACCCAGTACTTC.

Concerning this clone itself: Different DNA sequences within this sample yield the same CDR3. The rearrangement links TRBV15 to TRBJ1-5; no firm D call. Germline CDR1 reads LNHNV; CDR2 reads YYDKDF (reference sequence). V gave up 1 base and J gave up 3 bases, with 7 bases separating them. CDR3 size: 14 residues. The CDR3: CATSRGQSNQPQHF. CDR3 sequence (DNA): TGTGCCACCAGCAGAGGGCAGTCCAATCAGCCCCAGCATTTT.

This chain uses TRBV5-1 with TRBJ1-4; 9 bases align to TRBD1. The CDR3 extends over 12 amino acids. Germline CDR1 and CDR2: SGHRS and YFSETQ. Losses at the gene ends were 4 bases for V and 12 bases for J; bases not matched to a gene: 4. CDR3 sequence: CASSLDRGELFF. The DNA of the CDR3 is TGCGCCAGCAGCCTGGACAGGGGCGAACTGTTTTTT.

This clone was seen only a few times. The CDR3 loop is CASSPVRGEANYGYTF. In nucleotides, the CDR3 is TGTGCCAGCTCACCAGTCCGCGGGGAAGCTAACTATGGCTACACCTTC. The chain links TRBV18 to TRBJ1-2, with unresolved D. CDR1 and CDR2 (germline): KGHSH, LQKENI. The V end lost 2 bases, the J end lost 0 bases, and 13 bases lay between the germline ends. This CDR3 spans 16 amino acids.

V and J are TRBV5-1 and TRBJ1-6; 7 nucleotides match TRBD1. The CDR3 length is 15 residues. The V segment lost 1 base and the J segment 9 bases; nucleotides outside the gene matches: 7. Germline lookup yields CDR1 SGHRS and CDR2 YFSETQ. CDR3 bases: TGCGCCAGCAGCTTGCAGCAGGGGGGCGGTTCACCCCTCCACTTT. Its translation is CASSLQQGGGSPLHF. The full variable domain, with the rest looked up from reference TRBV5-1 and TRBJ1-6, is KAGVTQTPRYLIKTRGQQVTLSCSPISGHRSVSWYQQTPGQGLQFLFEYFSETQRNKGNFPGRFSGRQFSNSRSEMNVSTLELGDSALYLCASSLQQGGGSPLHFGNGTRLTVT.

V and J are TRBV7-8 and TRBJ2-5, with TRBD2 matching over 13 bases. Germline V CDR1 and CDR2: SGHVS, FQNEAQ. V shed 1 base, J shed 7 bases, and the junction held 6 bases outside the gene matches. The CDR3 covers 16 residues. The DNA of the CDR3 is TGTGCCAGCAGCTTAGGAGGACTAGCGGGAGAGTGGACCCAGTACTTC. Amino acid sequence: CASSLGGLAGEWTQYF.

J is TRBJ1-5 and V is TRBV4-3; no firm D call. CDR1 and CDR2 (germline): LGHNA, YSLEER. The germline V and J ends were trimmed by 0 bases and 6 bases, with 12 bases remaining between them. The CDR3 length is 15 residues. The chain's CDR3 is CASSQDGLTSQPQHF. The CDR3 DNA follows: TGCGCCAGCAGCCAAGACGGTTTAACTAGTCAGCCCCAGCATTTT.

The rearrangement joins TRBV25-1 to TRBJ1-1; D is undetermined. With 0 bases removed from V and 4 bases from J, the gap between germline ends came to 6 bases. The germline gives CDR1 MGHDK, CDR2 SYGVNS. The CDR3 is 13 amino acids. CDR3 sequence: CASSEYGGTEAFF. In DNA form, the CDR3 reads TGTGCCAGCAGTGAATATGGCGGCACTGAAGCTTTCTTT.

In its sample, this clone was seen a few times. J is TRBJ2-7 and V is TRBV27; 10 bases match TRBD2. CDR1 and CDR2 from the germline V gene are MNHEY and SMNVEV (reference sequence). CDR3 length equals 15 residues. V lost 3 bases, J lost 5 bases, and 7 bases stayed unmatched. CDR3 nucleotides: TGTGCCAGCAGTTTTGGGCCTAGCGGGAGCAACGAGCAGTACTTC. This codes for CASSFGPSGSNEQYF.